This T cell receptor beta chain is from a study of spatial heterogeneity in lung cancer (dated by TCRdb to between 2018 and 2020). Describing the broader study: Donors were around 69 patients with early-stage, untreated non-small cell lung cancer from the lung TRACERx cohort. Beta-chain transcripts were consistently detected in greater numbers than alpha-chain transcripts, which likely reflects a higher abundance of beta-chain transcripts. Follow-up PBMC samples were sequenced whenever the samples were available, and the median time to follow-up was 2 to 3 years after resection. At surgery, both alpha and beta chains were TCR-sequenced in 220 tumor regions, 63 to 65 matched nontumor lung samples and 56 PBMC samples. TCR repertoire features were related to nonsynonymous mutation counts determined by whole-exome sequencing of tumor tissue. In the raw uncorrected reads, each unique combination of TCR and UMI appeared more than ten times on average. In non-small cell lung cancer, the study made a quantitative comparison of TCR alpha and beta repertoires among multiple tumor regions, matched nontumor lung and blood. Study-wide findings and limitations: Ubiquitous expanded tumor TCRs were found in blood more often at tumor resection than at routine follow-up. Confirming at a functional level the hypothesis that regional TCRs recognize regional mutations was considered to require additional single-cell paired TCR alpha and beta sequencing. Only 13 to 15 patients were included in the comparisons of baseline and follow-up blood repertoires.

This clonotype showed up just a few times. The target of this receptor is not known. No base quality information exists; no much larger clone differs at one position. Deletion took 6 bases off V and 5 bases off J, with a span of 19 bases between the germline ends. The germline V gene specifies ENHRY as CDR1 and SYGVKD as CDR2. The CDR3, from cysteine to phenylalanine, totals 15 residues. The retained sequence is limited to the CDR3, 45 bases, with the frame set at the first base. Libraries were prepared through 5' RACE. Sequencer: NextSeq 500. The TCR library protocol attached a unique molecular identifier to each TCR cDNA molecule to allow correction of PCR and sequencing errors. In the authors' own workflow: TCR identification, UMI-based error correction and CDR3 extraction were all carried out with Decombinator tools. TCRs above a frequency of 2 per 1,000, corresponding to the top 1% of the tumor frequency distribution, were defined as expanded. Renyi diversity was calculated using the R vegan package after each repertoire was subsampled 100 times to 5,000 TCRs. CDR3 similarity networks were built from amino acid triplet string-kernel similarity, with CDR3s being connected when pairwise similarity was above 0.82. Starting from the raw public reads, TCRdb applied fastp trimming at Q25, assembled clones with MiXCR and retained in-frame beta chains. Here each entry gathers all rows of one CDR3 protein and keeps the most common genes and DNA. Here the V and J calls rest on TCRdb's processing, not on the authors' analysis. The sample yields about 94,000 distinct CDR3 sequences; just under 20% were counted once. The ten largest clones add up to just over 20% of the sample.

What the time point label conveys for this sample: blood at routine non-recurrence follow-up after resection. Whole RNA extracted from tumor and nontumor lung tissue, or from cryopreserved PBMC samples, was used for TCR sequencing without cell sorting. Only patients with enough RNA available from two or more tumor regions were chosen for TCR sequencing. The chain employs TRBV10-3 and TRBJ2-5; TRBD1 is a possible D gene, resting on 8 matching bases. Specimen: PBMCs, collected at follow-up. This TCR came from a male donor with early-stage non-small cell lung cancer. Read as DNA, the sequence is TGTGCCATCAGCGGGGGGACAGGTACCATCGAGACCCAGTACTTC. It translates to CAISGGTGTIETQYF.